The 27 T cell receptor beta chains given below trace back to one sample, sequenced in a study of identifying expanded T cells in peripheral blood (dated by TCRdb to about 2019). The method was the immunoSEQ multiplex PCR assay. TCRdb holds this immuneACCESS table with in-frame rearrangements only. Some clones are missing; in checked studies, unresolved V genes explain under half, and the rest has no known cause. This sample has around 70,000 clones in its table, and about nine tenths of those were observed once. Of the sample, more than 2.5% falls within the top ten clones. The sequenced sample was blood. These receptors all stem from a person aged 18-70 years in good health.

The rearrangement links TRBV25-1 to TRBJ2-2; D unclear. V lost 4 bases to trimming and J lost 7 bases, with 10 bases between them. The germline V gene has CDR1 MGHDK and CDR2 SYGVNS. The CDR3 has 13 residues. DNA for the CDR3: TGTGCCAGCAGTGCCTCGACTTTCGGGGAGCTGTTTTTT. Its translation is CASSASTFGELFF.

The chain combines TRBV13 with TRBJ1-4; D possibly corresponds to TRBD1 (6 bases). The germline V gene has CDR1 PRHDT and CDR2 FYEKMQ (reference sequence). V shed 5 bases and J shed 7 bases, with 17 bases lying between them. The CDR3 runs to 15 residues. The DNA of the CDR3 is TGTGCCAGCAGCCCCCGAGGGGGGGCAATTGAAAAACTGTTTTTT. Translating gives CASSPRGGAIEKLFF.

The chain recombines TRBV4-3 with TRBJ2-5; D not resolved. Trimming shortened V by 1 base and J by 2 bases, and 17 bases separated the two germline ends. The CDR3 has 17 amino acids. Germline V CDR1 and CDR2: LGHNA, YSLEER. The CDR3 DNA is TGCGCCAGCAGCCAAGGGGTACCCGGCAGCGTACAAGAGACCCAGTACTTC. Translated, it gives CASSQGVPGSVQETQYF.

The chain combines TRBV28 with TRBJ2-2; D is possibly TRBD1 (5 bases). V lost 8 bases and J 8 bases, leaving 9 bases between the germline ends. The CDR3 consists of 11 residues. Germline values: CDR1 MDHEN, CDR2 SYDVKM. The CDR3 nucleotides read TGTGCCAGCTTCAGGGTAGGGGAGCTGTTTTTT. Protein product: CASFRVGELFF.

CDR3 in amino acids: CASSVGYNEQFF. As DNA, the CDR3 is TGTGCCAGCAGCGTAGGTTACAATGAGCAGTTCTTC. The rearrangement links TRBV11-2 to TRBJ2-1, with D uncertain. The V gene lost 5 bases and the J gene lost 4 bases, with 6 bases spanning the gap. The V gene's germline CDR1 is SGHAT and CDR2 FQNNGV. The CDR3 length is 12 residues.

The chain's CDR3 is CASSLEGRETQYF. In DNA, the CDR3 is TGTGCCAGCAGCCTCGAAGGGCGGGAGACCCAGTACTTC. The chain is built from TRBV27 and TRBJ2-5; D remains unclear. The germline V and J ends were trimmed by 6 bases and 5 bases, with 13 bases remaining between them. Germline V CDR1 and CDR2: MNHEY, SMNVEV (reference sequence). This CDR3 has 13 amino acids.

The chain employs TRBV14 and TRBJ2-3; TRBD2 agrees at 10 bases. The germline gives CDR1 SGHDN, CDR2 FVKESK. The CDR3 totals 16 residues. V dropped 0 bases and J dropped 3; count of bases not matched to a gene: 3. This CDR3 is CASSQDRAGGTDTQYF. CDR3 DNA sequence: TGTGCCAGCAGCCAAGATCGAGCGGGAGGGACAGATACGCAGTATTTT.

The count of this clone is one. The chain links TRBV6-5 to TRBJ2-5; D is unresolved. The CDR3 spans 12 residues. Germline CDR1 is MNHEY and CDR2 is SVGAGI. V lost 3 bases and J 4 bases, leaving 6 bases between the germline ends. The CDR3 nucleotides are TGTGCCAGCAGTTATGGGCGAGAGACCCAGTACTTC. Its protein is CASSYGRETQYF.

This chain links TRBV6-5 with TRBJ2-2; 8 bases line up with TRBD2. With 10 bases clipped from V and 4 bases from J, the junction kept 11 bases outside the gene matches. This CDR3 is 15 amino acids long. The germline V gene encodes CDR1 MNHEY and CDR2 SVGAGI. The DNA for the CDR3 is TGTGCCACCCGATTTAGCGGGGCAGGCACCGGGGAGCTGTTTTTT. Protein sequence: CATRFSGAGTGELFF.

The rearrangement links TRBV6-6 to TRBJ2-7, with 12 bases identical to TRBD1. The CDR3 loop spans 15 amino acids. Unmatched junction bases numbered 7, after V lost 9 bases and J lost 1 base. Germline V gives CDR1 MNHNY, CDR2 SVGAGI (reference sequence). This chain's CDR3 is CASTRDRGLSYEQYF. DNA for the CDR3: TGTGCCAGTACAAGGGACAGGGGGCTTTCCTACGAGCAGTACTTC.

This clone was counted a single time. V and J are TRBV5-4 and TRBJ2-3, with 8 bases that match TRBD2. The CDR3 extends over 15 amino acids. The germline V gene has CDR1 SGHNT and CDR2 YYREEE (reference sequence). After removal of 5 bases from V and 4 bases from J, the junction contained 9 bases not matched to a gene. The CDR3 region is CASSLTSGPSDTQYF. CDR3 nucleotide sequence: TGTGCCAGCAGTCTTACTAGCGGTCCATCAGATACGCAGTATTTT.

This rearrangement joins TRBV5-1 to TRBJ2-1; 7 bases fit TRBD2. The V gene end was trimmed by 3 bases and the J gene end by 6 bases; junction bases not matched to a gene: 9. In germline, CDR1 is SGHRS, CDR2 YFSETQ. The CDR3 spans 15 residues. The CDR3 DNA sequence: TGCGCCAGCAGCTCGTCTAGCGGAGGCCTCAATGAGCAGTTCTTC. It is translated as CASSSSSGGLNEQFF.

This clone was seen just once. This chain joins TRBV27 and TRBJ2-2, with D possibly TRBD2 on 5 matching bases. Per the germline V gene, CDR1 is MNHEY and CDR2 is SMNVEV (reference sequence). The CDR3 loop spans 14 amino acids. V lost 6 bases and J lost 3, with 11 bases in between. The CDR3 is CASRIGGHTGELFF. The CDR3 DNA sequence: TGTGCCAGCAGAATTGGAGGACACACCGGGGAGCTGTTTTTT.

The J gene is TRBJ2-7, the V gene TRBV13; no reliable D call. The germline V gene encodes CDR1 PRHDT and CDR2 FYEKMQ (reference sequence). This CDR3 has 15 residues. V lost 0 bases and J 0 bases, leaving 9 bases between the germline ends. CDR3 DNA sequence: TGTGCCAGCAGCTTAGGCCTGGTGCTCTCCTACGAGCAGTACTTC. It translates to CASSLGLVLSYEQYF.

The rearrangement links TRBV28 to TRBJ1-1; 9 nucleotides agree with TRBD1. Germline V lookup: CDR1 MDHEN, CDR2 SYDVKM. The CDR3 extends over 14 amino acids. J lost 1 base, V lost 7 bases, and 4 bases had no gene match. The CDR3 sequence: CASIPGQGNTEAFF. The CDR3 coding sequence is TGTGCCAGCATACCGGGACAGGGGAACACTGAAGCTTTCTTT.

The chain couples TRBV19 to TRBJ1-2; D gene uncertain. CDR3 size: 14 residues. Germline CDR1 LNHDA, CDR2 SQIVND (reference sequence). V was clipped by 2 bases and J by 4 bases, with 11 bases between them. CDR3 region: CASSINAASYGYTF. As DNA, the CDR3 is TGTGCCAGTAGTATAAACGCGGCAAGCTATGGCTACACCTTC.

CDR3 nucleotide sequence: TGTGCCAGCAGCAAAGAAGAGGCAGGGGTAGAAGCTGGGGCCAACGTCCTGACTTTC. As protein: CASSKEEAGVEAGANVLTF. The chain combines TRBV21-1 with TRBJ2-6; TRBD1 was called by the table and not checked on the DNA. TRBV21-1 is designated a pseudogene. CDR3 size: 19 residues.

This clone was found once. This chain links TRBV9 with TRBJ1-6; 7 nucleotides line up with TRBD1. The CDR3 covers 16 residues. V gave up 2 bases and J gave up 6 bases; unmatched junction bases: 8. In germline, CDR1 is SGDLS, CDR2 YYNGEE. The CDR3 DNA reads as TGTGCCAGCAGCGTGACGACAGGGATCATTAATTCACCCCTCCACTTT. It translates to CASSVTTGIINSPLHF.

This chain connects TRBV29-1 to TRBJ2-3; D assignment may be TRBD1 or TRBD2 (5 bases each). The V end was cut by 4 bases, the J end by 4 bases, with 15 bases between. The CDR3 is made up of 14 amino acids. Germline CDR1 SQVTM, CDR2 ANQGSEA. In nucleotides, the CDR3 is TGCAGCGTTGGCGGTGGGCAGGGAGCAGATACGCAGTATTTT. Translation gives CSVGGGQGADTQYF.

The rearrangement links TRBV19 to TRBJ1-1; 11 bases fit TRBD1. The CDR3 totals 16 residues. Trimming took 5 bases from V and 3 from J; bases not matched to a gene: 8. Germline V gene sequence: CDR1 LNHDA, CDR2 SQIVND (reference sequence). In DNA, the CDR3 is TGTGCCAGTAGTGTCGGACAGGGGGCAACGGACACTGAAGCTTTCTTT. Amino acids: CASSVGQGATDTEAFF.

The chain joins TRBV6-5 to TRBJ1-2, with 9 nucleotides matching TRBD1. This CDR3 spans 15 amino acids. CDR1 and CDR2 (germline): MNHEY, SVGAGI. J lost 6 bases, V lost 2 bases, and 7 bases had no gene match. The CDR3, as DNA: TGTGCCAGCAGTTACACCGGGACAGGGTGGGATGGCTACACCTTC. This codes for CASSYTGTGWDGYTF.

This clone was seen once. This sequence joins TRBV10-3 and TRBJ2-7; D remains ambiguous. Deletions cut 2 bases from V and 3 bases from J, with 5 bases between. This CDR3 is built from 12 residues. The V gene's germline CDR1 is ENHRY and CDR2 SYGVKD. The CDR3 bases are TGTGCCATCAGTGAGGTGGTCTACGAGCAGTACTTC. Translated: CAISEVVYEQYF.

In this sample, this clone turned up a few times. The germline gene is not matched at one end of the junction; a read error may be the cause. The V call is TRBV19, the J call TRBJ1-5, with 7 bases matching TRBD1. This CDR3 is 16 amino acids long. CDR1 is LNHDA, CDR2 SQIVND, per germline (reference sequence). The CDR3 loop reads CASSILDREEVGRMDF. CDR3 DNA: TGTGCCAGTAGTATCCTCGACAGGGAAGAGGTTGGAAGAATGGATTTT.

V usage is TRBV11-3 and J usage is TRBJ2-1; 7 bases line up with TRBD2. The CDR3 sequence is 15 residues long. The germline gives CDR1 SGHNT, CDR2 YENEEA. Trimming cost V 4 bases and J 9 bases; bases outside gene matches: 12. CDR3 nucleotides: TGTGCCAGCAGCTGGGGCCTACTAGCGTTGGGTGAGCAGTTCTTC. Residues: CASSWGLLALGEQFF.

Notes on this clone: This CDR3 is also generated by other DNA sequences in the sample. V and J are TRBV30 and TRBJ2-5; D not certain. This CDR3 has 11 amino acids. CDR1 and CDR2 from the germline V gene are GTSNPN and SVGIG (reference sequence). Trimming cost V 0 bases and J 4 bases, with 3 bases left between them. The CDR3: CAWSVRETQYF. DNA for the CDR3: TGTGCCTGGAGTGTACGAGAGACCCAGTACTTC.

The V call is TRBV12-5, the J call TRBJ2-5; 9 bases are a match to TRBD1. V lost 8 bases and J lost 1; bases outside the gene matches: 8. Germline V gives CDR1 LGHNT, CDR2 FRNRAP. CDR3 length: 15 residues. CDR3 DNA: TGTGCTAGTAGCGAGACAGGGGGGGTCCAAGAGACCCAGTACTTC. It is translated as CASSETGGVQETQYF.

This clone was found a few times. V gene TRBV7-9 combines with J gene TRBJ1-1, with D possibly being TRBD1 (5 bases). The germline V gene has CDR1 SEHNR and CDR2 FQNEAQ (reference sequence). The CDR3 runs 13 residues. V gave up 7 bases and J gave up 0 bases, with 9 bases separating them. The CDR3 DNA is TGTGCCAGCATTAGGGACTTGAACACTGAAGCTTTCTTT. It codes for CASIRDLNTEAFF.